The 5 T cell receptor beta chains given below trace back to one sample, sequenced in a study of T cell clonotyping in hematopoietic cell transplantation. Stated time point: recipient sample about 28 days before transplant, after cytoreduction. TCRdb's copy holds only in-frame clones and misses some; the assay was immunoSEQ multiplex PCR. The data hold 45,000 or so clones, with around 84% observed a single time. This material consisted of peripheral blood mononuclear cells, taken before stem cell transplant. These receptors originate from a man between 60 and 75 years old with myelodysplastic syndrome. Some clones in this sample may be carry-over from other donors' samples.

The chain combines TRBV6-5 with TRBJ1-6, with 9 bases aligning to TRBD1. Germline V gene lookup returns CDR1 MNHEY and CDR2 SVGAGI. This CDR3 is built from 15 residues. Unmatched junction bases numbered 3, after V lost 0 bases and J lost 9 bases. Here the CDR3 reads CASSYSTGGSSPLHF. CDR3 nucleotide sequence: TGTGCCAGCAGTTACTCGACAGGGGGATCTTCACCCCTCCACTTT.

This rearrangement joins TRBV7-2 to TRBJ2-3; D perhaps matches TRBD2 (5 bases). The ends were cut back, 1 base at V and 0 bases at J, with 8 bases in the middle. The CDR3 loop spans 15 amino acids. The germline V gene encodes CDR1 SGHTA and CDR2 FQGNSA. CDR3 in amino acids: CASSLGLQSTDTQYF. The CDR3 DNA reads TGTGCCAGCAGCTTAGGACTACAAAGCACAGATACGCAGTATTTT.

V is TRBV27 and J is TRBJ1-6; tentative D call: TRBD1 (6 bases). With 6 bases removed from V and 4 bases from J, the gap between germline ends came to 19 bases. In germline, CDR1 is MNHEY, CDR2 SMNVEV (reference sequence). The CDR3 has 17 residues. The CDR3 region has the DNA TGTGCCAGCAGCTCCAACAGGGAGGGGTCTTATAATTCACCCCTCCACTTT. It is translated as CASSSNREGSYNSPLHF.

The J gene is TRBJ2-7, the V gene TRBV27; tentative D call: TRBD2 (5 bases). V was cut by 6 bases and J by 6 bases, with 15 bases left in between. CDR1 and CDR2 from the germline V gene are MNHEY and SMNVEV (reference sequence). CDR3 length: 13 residues. This CDR3 reads CASSPLEDLEQYF. The CDR3 nucleotides are TGTGCCAGCAGCCCTCTGGAGGACCTCGAGCAGTACTTC.

This chain links TRBV19 with TRBJ2-2, with 8 bases aligning to TRBD1. There are 15 residues in the CDR3. After removal of 1 base from V and 4 bases from J, the junction contained 2 bases not matched to a gene. CDR1 is LNHDA and CDR2 is SQIVND in the germline V gene (reference sequence). As DNA, the CDR3 is TGTGCCAGTAGTATAGGGACAGGGAGCACCGGGGAGCTGTTTTTT. It specifies CASSIGTGSTGELFF.